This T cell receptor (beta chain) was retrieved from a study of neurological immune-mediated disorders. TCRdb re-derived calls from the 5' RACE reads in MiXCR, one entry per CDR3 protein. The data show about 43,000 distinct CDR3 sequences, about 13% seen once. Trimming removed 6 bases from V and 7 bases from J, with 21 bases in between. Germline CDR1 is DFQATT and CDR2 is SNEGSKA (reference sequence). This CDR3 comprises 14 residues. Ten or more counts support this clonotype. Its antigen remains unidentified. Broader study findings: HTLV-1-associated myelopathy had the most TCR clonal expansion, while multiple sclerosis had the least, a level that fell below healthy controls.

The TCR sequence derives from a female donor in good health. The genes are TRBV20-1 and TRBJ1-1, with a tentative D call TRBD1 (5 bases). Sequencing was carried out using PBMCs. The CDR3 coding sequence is TGCAGTGCCCCCCGGGACCCAGGAAAAGGTGAAGCTTTCTTT. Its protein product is CSAPRDPGKGEAFF.